This T cell receptor beta chain was profiled in a study of blood T cell repertoires in COVID-19 (TCRdb year 2020). For context, the study as a whole: Collaborator samples came from the United States, Italy and Spain and covered acute and convalescent phases of COVID-19. The material from the prospective study consisted of cDNA or gDNA derived from T cells, B-cell-depleted T cells, or PBMCs. Deeply sampled blood TCRbeta repertoires from subjects exposed to, actively infected with, or recovered from COVID-19 were included in the dataset. The repertoires were released in a freely available public database meant as a resource for research on the immune response to SARS-CoV-2. Samples were obtained from the ongoing ImmuneRACE study (first 160 participants) and from roughly 1,300 subjects provided by 6 global collaborators. A de-identified subject ID, COVID-19 status, age in years and sex were almost always included in the sample metadata. HLA class I and class II types, where available, came from metadata supplied by the sample provider rather than from assay-based typing. Beyond this particular receptor, the publication reports: The quantity of clinical and demographic metadata differed by source and by participant and was supplied without curation.

Remarks on this clone: Its binding antigen is unknown. Within one base of it there is no much larger clone, and no base qualities were kept.

TCRbeta CDR3 regions were amplified from genomic DNA by means of the immunoSEQ Assay, a bias-controlled multiplex PCR. As for the authors' bioinformatics: Within the assay, amplification of reference gene primers was used to estimate how many nucleated cells each sample contained. Sequence reads were collapsed and filtered to measure the absolute abundance of every unique TCRbeta CDR3 rearrangement. For each sample, productive Simpson clonality was calculated as the square root of Simpson's diversity index across productive rearrangements. TCRdb took this table from immuneACCESS and kept in-frame rearrangements with V and J called. Such tables lack part of the clones; where checked against another copy, unresolved V genes explain under half of the gap, and the rest is unexplained. V, J and clone size are taken as reported in that table, and D and trimming were inferred from the DNA itself. The sample table records some 140,000 clones; 70% to 80% of these occur just once. Of the sample, approximately 4% is held by the ten largest clones.

Whole blood was collected in K2EDTA tubes by collaborating institutions according to the institutions' own protocols. For TCRbeta analysis, collaborator samples were shipped as frozen whole blood, as isolated PBMCs, or as DNA extracted from either sample type. Counted from cysteine to phenylalanine, this CDR3 has 16 amino acids. Of the read, only the CDR3 DNA is kept; its 48 bases are in frame from base 1. V is trimmed back by 3 bases and J by 3 bases, and the junction contains 6 bases that no gene match accounts for. From the germline V gene, CDR1 is SGHTA and CDR2 is FQGNSA. The chain is made from TRBV7-2 and TRBJ1-3; the junction holds 9 bases that match TRBD1. Sequencing used peripheral blood. This sequence originates from a man aged 60 to 75 with acute or convalescent COVID-19. The DNA is as follows: TGTGCCAGCAGCTTGGACGGGACAGGGAATGGAAACACCATATATTTT. Its translation reads: CASSLDGTGNGNTIYF.